This T cell receptor (beta chain) was captured in a study of blood T cell repertoires in COVID-19. Study background: COVID-19 samples, acute and convalescent, were from the United States, Italy and Spain. In each case, the material was cDNA or gDNA derived from T cells, B-cell-depleted T cells, or PBMCs.

V lost 3 bases and J lost 3, with 18 bases in between. Germline CDR1 reads MDHEN; CDR2 reads SYDVKM. CDR3 size: 17 residues. In the original workflow: Amplified reference gene primers provided the basis for estimating nucleated cell counts. The repertoire was sequenced with immunoSEQ multiplex PCR; TCRdb's copy has only in-frame clones and lacks some. The DNA gave D and trimming, while V, J and clone size come from that table. Among some 250,000 clones listed, around 88% were seen once. This clonotype originated in a woman under 40 who had recovered from COVID-19. Sequencing input: peripheral blood. The chain combines TRBV28 with TRBJ1-5; maybe TRBD1 (5 bases). This CDR3 is CASSLGEGPGDNQPQHF. The CDR3 DNA is TGTGCCAGCAGTTTGGGAGAGGGGCCGGGGGACAATCAGCCCCAGCATTTT.